This T cell receptor (beta chain) was documented in a study of cytomegalovirus exposure and HLA in healthy donors (dated by TCRdb to the late 2010s). About the investigation overall: An earlier analysis of 587 of the donors reported 276 Gb of sequence data and 90 million to 120 million unique TCR beta sequences obtained from 150 million to 200 million T cells. An early release covering roughly 580 HLA-typed donors comprised approximately 290 gigabases of sequencing data and roughly 86 million unique TCR sequences. Among the roughly 400 genotyped donors, 81% belonged to the genetic ancestry cluster associated with self-reported Caucasian donors. The study was designed to test whether signatures of past pathogen exposure could be identified by cataloging public T cell receptors. The T cell repertoires of around 670 subjects were profiled by immunosequencing and related to cytomegalovirus serostatus. A separate validation cohort of about 110 different subjects was used in addition to the roughly 700-subject first cohort. High-throughput TCR immunosequencing, statistical association of individual TCRs with disease status, and machine learning were combined to predict cytomegalovirus infection status. In a later analysis, previously published TCR beta repertoires from 666 donors were re-analyzed and high-resolution HLA genotyping was added so that TCR occurrence patterns could be studied. Rather than drawing on any new phenotypic data, the later analysis identified candidate immune exposures from TCR beta sequences and the way those sequences occurred across donors. An earlier analysis of fewer than 700 of the donors applied high-throughput TCR beta sequencing to assess whether each TCR beta V gene segment acted as functional or pseudogenic. Donor age, sex, ethnicity and CMV serostatus were compiled together with the repertoire data. A later genetic analysis used genome-wide SNP genotypes for 398 of the 666 donors, treating that subset as a discovery cohort. All discovery cohort repertoires had been generated using a single sequencing platform. Both class I and class II loci were covered by HLA typing, at four-digit resolution. Typing coverage varied by locus: roughly 629-630 donors for A, B, C, DRB1 and DQB1; roughly 520 for DQA1; approximately 610 for DPA1; under 490 for DPB1. Roughly 5 DR-DQ haplotypes were treated as single units for association and clustering because of strong linkage in the cohort. Across approximately 400 genotyped donors of the cohort, an average of roughly 250,000 unique TCR beta nucleotide sequences per donor were sequenced, and roughly 18% of those sequences were non-productive.

Receptors were amplified or captured by the immunoSEQ multiplex PCR assay. For the multiplex PCR, a mixture combining 60 forward primers for TCR Vbeta segments and 13 reverse primers for TCR Jbeta segments was used. The CDR3 region of rearranged TCR beta genes was amplified from genomic DNA with a multiplex PCR assay. The Illumina HiSeq System was used to sequence the amplified TCR beta libraries as 87-base-pair reads. The original methods were these. A later analysis tallied 70 million to 100 million unique TCR beta chains across the 700 or so repertoires, and around 12 million of those chains were shared by two or more donors. A nearest-neighbor algorithm error-corrected the raw reads and collapsed the reads into unique sequences, merging closely related sequences to remove PCR and sequencing errors. V, D and J gene segments were assigned by aligning CDR3 sequences to IMGT reference sequences. For a sequence to be retained, a match of at least six nucleotides to both a V gene segment and a J gene segment was required. Rearrangements were called productive when the CDR3 lacked stop codons and stayed in frame with V and J; all others were non-productive. Following IMGT convention, CDR3 was defined as the stretch from the second conserved V-encoded cysteine to the conserved J-encoded phenylalanine. The earlier analysis of a few hundred of the donors excluded sequences that lacked an unambiguous match to a single V gene segment. In an earlier analysis of about 590 of the donors, a V segment was called functional when productive rearrangements were above 56.7%, and segregating when the standard deviation between donors exceeded 5%. A statistical classification framework was developed to diagnose cytomegalovirus status using the catalog of TCR beta chain sequences. In a later analysis, TCR nucleotide sequences were compared against IMGT/GENE-DB human TR gene sequences so that V and J genes could be assigned. A later analysis assigned CDR3 sequences and most-parsimonious VDJ recombination scenarios with the TCRdist pipeline. In a later analysis, each TCR beta chain was defined by its CDR3 amino acid sequence together with its V-gene family, and reads lacking a unique V-gene family were excluded. To address suspected cross-contamination and a sequencing artifact, a later analysis removed 592 highly shared, low-generation-probability nucleotide sequences. For each public chain, a later analysis derived a clonal expansion index from normalized ranks of inferred template counts within each repertoire. In a later analysis, generation probabilities were computed using a VDJ recombination model fitted to out-of-frame rearrangements, and the results were checked against IGoR. In a later analysis, hypergeometric tests were used to score TCR-TCR, TCR-HLA and TCR-CMV co-occurrence, with a repertoire-size bias correction applied to TCR pairs. To estimate false discovery rates, a later analysis permuted the HLA or CMV assignments 20 times. In a later analysis, co-occurring TCRs were grouped using DBSCAN, and TCRdist sequence similarity was added for clustering within HLA-allele-positive subsets. For co-occurrence clustering, repertoires with fewer than 30,000 or more than 120,000 public chains were excluded, along with a handful of repertoires with anomalous nucleotide sharing. Here the immuneACCESS table is served through TCRdb, limited to in-frame sequences with V and J called. Missing clones are a known gap in these copies; in checked studies unresolved V genes cover under half, and the rest lacks a known reason. The V and J calls and the clone size are those of that table, but D and trimming were determined from the DNA. Recorded for this sample are about 130,000 clones; around three quarters of them occurred a single time. The ten largest clones capture roughly 3% of the sample.

The research as a whole found: A later analysis found that most CMV-associated TCR beta chains appeared HLA-restricted, with HLA associations seemingly driven largely by CMV exposure. Across donors, most TCR sequences were observed very rarely, whereas some public TCRs were present in many individuals. Broadly in line with IMGT annotations, most TCR beta V segments showed up in productive rearrangements about 87% or about 30% of the time in an earlier analysis of about 500 of the donors. Because HLA typing was missing for some donors at each locus, association tests included only the typed subset. A later analysis associated about 16,000 TCR beta sequences with specific HLA alleles at a false discovery rate of 0.05. The 87-base-pair reads could not distinguish some IMGT-functional V segments, including TRBV6-2 and TRBV6-3, so those segments were excluded. In the study, 150 to 200 TCR beta chains were listed as associated with cytomegalovirus. Strong co-occurrence of HLA alleles, especially DR and DQ, made assigning TCR associations to individual alleles difficult. Cytomegalovirus status was reported to be diagnosed by the classifier with high specificity and sensitivity in both the original and validation cohorts. In a later genetic analysis, a missense DCLRE1C variant was associated with V-gene and J-gene trimming of TCR beta chains, and the association was replicated in an independent cohort. The authors suggested that the approach could potentially be generalized to other disease states and immunological phenotypes. Three of the identified cytomegalovirus-associated TCR beta chains were confirmed in vitro to be specific for cytomegalovirus antigens. In this cohort, only TCR beta chains were sequenced, and detectable features were limited by the absence of alpha or paired-chain data. A later genetic analysis reported fewer N-insertions in productive TCRs among donors in an Asian-associated ancestry cluster than the roughly 670-donor mean. In a later analysis, HLA-associated TCR beta chains were found to be more clonally expanded and to have lower generation probabilities than equally common non-associated chains. Around 16 rarely observed V segments, including chromosome 9 orphons, were excluded from the earlier analysis of about 610 of the donors because counts were too low. A further reported finding was that TCR beta sequences accurately predicted the HLA-A and HLA-B alleles for most subjects in the first cohort. For the cohort, immune exposure information was limited to CMV serostatus. In a later analysis, several top co-occurrence clusters were reported to appear linked to parvovirus B19, influenza, CMV and Epstein-Barr virus. In a later analysis, TCR association rates were found to vary across HLA loci, with the most associated TCRs seen for DRB1 alleles and the fewest for HLA-C alleles. Correlated functional status among segregating V segments might reflect linkage disequilibrium, but an unknown experimental factor could not be ruled out. The sequencing pipeline was judged likely to have produced a cluster of highly shared sequence variants as a technical artifact. The presence/absence analyses assumed that sequencing depth was roughly uniform across donors, and that assumption may not be true.

The germline V gene provides CDR1 MDHEN and CDR2 SYDVKM. From the cysteine up to the phenylalanine, the CDR3 has a length of 16 residues. The kept DNA is CDR3 alone, 48 bases in frame from the first base. V is cut by 3 bases and J by 5 bases, and the space between the germline ends is 17 bases. The cohort comprised several hundred healthy bone marrow donors. Cohort members were all nominally healthy when sampled, although unrecorded immune exposures were likely present. The donor tested CMV seronegative, placing the donor among the 350 to 400 seronegative members of the cohort. A peripheral blood sample was provided by each donor, and peripheral blood mononuclear cells were used for TCR beta sequencing. Genomic DNA extraction from the blood cell samples was performed with the Qiagen DNeasy Blood Extraction Kit. As to this clone: Its antigen remains unidentified. No qualities accompany the bases; no much larger clone lies one base away.

The chain was built from TRBV28 and TRBJ1-5; no confident D gene assignment can be made. The TCR comes from a woman in her forties or fifties in good health and CMV-seronegative. Sequencing input: PBMCs. The nucleotide sequence is given as TGTGCCAGCAGTTTCCGTTTTCTCCGGGGTGATCAGCCCCAGCATTTT. Its translation reads: CASSFRFLRGDQPQHF.